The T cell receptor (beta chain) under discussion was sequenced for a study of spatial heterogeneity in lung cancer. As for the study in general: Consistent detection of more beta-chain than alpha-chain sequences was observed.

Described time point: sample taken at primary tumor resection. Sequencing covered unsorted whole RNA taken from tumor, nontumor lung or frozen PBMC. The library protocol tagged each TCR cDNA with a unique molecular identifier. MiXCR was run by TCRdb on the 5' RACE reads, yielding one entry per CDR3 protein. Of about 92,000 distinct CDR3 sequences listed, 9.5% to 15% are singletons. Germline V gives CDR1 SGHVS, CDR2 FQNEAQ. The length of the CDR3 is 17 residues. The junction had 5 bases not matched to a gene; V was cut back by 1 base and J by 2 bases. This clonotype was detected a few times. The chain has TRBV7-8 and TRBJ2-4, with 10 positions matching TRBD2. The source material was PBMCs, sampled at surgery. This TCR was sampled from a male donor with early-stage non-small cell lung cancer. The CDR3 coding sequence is TGTGCCAGCAGCTTAGTGCTAGCGGGAGAATCCAAAAACATTCAGTACTTC. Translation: CASSLVLAGESKNIQYF.